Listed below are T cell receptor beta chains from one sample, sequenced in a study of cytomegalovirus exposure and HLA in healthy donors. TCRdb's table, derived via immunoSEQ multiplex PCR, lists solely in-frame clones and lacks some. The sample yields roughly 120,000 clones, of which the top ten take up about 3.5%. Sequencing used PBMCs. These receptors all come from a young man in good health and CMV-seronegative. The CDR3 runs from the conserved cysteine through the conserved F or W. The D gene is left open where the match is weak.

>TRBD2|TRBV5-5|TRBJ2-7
CASSLRLAGDEQYF
TGTGCCAGCAGCTTGCGACTAGCGGGGGACGAGCAGTACTTC
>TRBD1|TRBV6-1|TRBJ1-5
CASSDGGTGYQPQHF
TGTGCCAGCAGTGATGGCGGGACAGGGTATCAGCCCCAGCATTTT
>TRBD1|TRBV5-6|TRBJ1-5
CASSPGTGGFQPQHF
TGTGCCAGCAGCCCCGGGACAGGGGGCTTTCAGCCCCAGCATTTT
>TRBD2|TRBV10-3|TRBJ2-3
CAISGGGGGYF
TGTGCCATCAGTGGGGGCGGGGGAGGTTATTTT
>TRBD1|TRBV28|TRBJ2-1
CASSTTGDVYNEQFF
TGTGCCAGCAGCACCACAGGGGACGTCTACAATGAGCAGTTCTTC
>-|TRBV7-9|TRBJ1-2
CASSSDTGGYGYTF
TGTGCCAGCAGCTCCGACACCGGAGGATATGGCTACACCTTC
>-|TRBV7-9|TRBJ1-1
CASSLGTFEAFF
TGTGCCAGCAGCTTAGGGACTTTTGAAGCTTTCTTT
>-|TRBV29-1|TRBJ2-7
CSAVDSLSSYEQYF
TGCAGCGCCGTTGACAGCTTGTCTTCCTACGAGCAGTACTTC
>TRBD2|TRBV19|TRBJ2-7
CASSFSGGIYEQYF
TGTGCCAGTAGTTTCAGCGGGGGTATTTACGAGCAGTACTTC
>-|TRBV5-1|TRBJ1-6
CASSLVQGPNSPLHF
TGCGCCAGCAGCTTGGTGCAGGGTCCGAATTCACCCCTCCACTTT
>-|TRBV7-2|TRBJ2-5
CASSPRRQETQYF
TGTGCCAGCAGCCCGCGTCGTCAAGAGACCCAGTACTTC
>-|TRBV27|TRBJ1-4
CASSFHRTTTNEKLFF
TGTGCCAGCAGTTTCCATCGGACAACAACTAATGAAAAACTGTTTTTT
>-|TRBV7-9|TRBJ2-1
CASSLIQAGTYNEQFF
TGTGCCAGCAGCTTAATTCAGGCGGGTACCTACAATGAGCAGTTCTTC
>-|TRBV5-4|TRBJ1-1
CASSLTGVDTEAFF
TGTGCCAGCAGCTTGACGGGGGTGGACACTGAAGCTTTCTTT
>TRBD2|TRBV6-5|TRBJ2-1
CASSYLDPGGTNEQFF
TGTGCCAGCAGTTACCTGGATCCGGGAGGGACCAATGAGCAGTTCTTC
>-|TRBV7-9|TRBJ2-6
CASSLVQINSGANVLTF
TGTGCCAGCAGCTTAGTACAGATTAACTCTGGGGCCAACGTCCTGACTTTC
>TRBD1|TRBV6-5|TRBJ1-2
CASRDRVGYTF
TGTGCCAGCAGAGACAGGGTTGGCTACACCTTC
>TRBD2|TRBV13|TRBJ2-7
CASSPRTSGRGYEQYF
TGTGCCAGCAGCCCCCGGACTAGCGGGAGAGGGTACGAGCAGTACTTC
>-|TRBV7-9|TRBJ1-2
CASSSTGSYGYTF
TGTGCCAGCAGCTCTACGGGGAGCTATGGCTACACCTTC
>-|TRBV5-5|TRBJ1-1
CASSLEWMRGEVNTEAFF
TGTGCCAGCAGCTTGGAATGGATGCGGGGGGAGGTGAACACTGAAGCTTTCTTT
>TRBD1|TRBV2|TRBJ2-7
CASIPRGTASSYEQYF
TGTGCCAGCATTCCGAGGGGGACAGCAAGCTCCTACGAGCAGTACTTC
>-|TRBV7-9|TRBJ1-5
CASSSGVGQPQHF
TGTGCCAGCAGCTCGGGGGTGGGTCAGCCCCAGCATTTT
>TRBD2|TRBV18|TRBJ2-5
CASSPSAGGPSETQYF
TGTGCCAGCTCACCAAGCGCGGGAGGGCCGTCAGAGACCCAGTACTTC
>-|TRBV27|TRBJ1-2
CASSSDRLAPGYTF
TGTGCCAGCAGTTCGGACAGATTGGCTCCTGGCTACACCTTC
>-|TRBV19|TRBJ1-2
CASTLDTNYGYTF
TGTGCCAGTACCTTGGACACTAACTATGGCTACACCTTC
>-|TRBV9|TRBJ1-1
CASSGQLNLMNTEAFF
TGTGCCAGCAGCGGACAGTTAAACCTCATGAACACTGAAGCTTTCTTC
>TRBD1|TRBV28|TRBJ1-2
CASRRTGSNYGYTF
TGTGCCAGCAGACGGACAGGATCGAACTATGGCTACACCTTC
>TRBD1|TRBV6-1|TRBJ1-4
CASERRQGAGEKLFF
TGTGCCAGCGAGAGGCGACAGGGGGCGGGGGAAAAACTGTTTTTT